A selection of T cell receptor beta chains follows, all from one sample in a study of shared clonotypes between healthy human individuals. Profiled with immunoSEQ multiplex PCR; TCRdb holds only in-frame clones, not every one. The table has about 650,000 clones, about 95% seen once. Sequencing used naive CD8+ T cells sorted from blood. The receptors stem from a woman aged 25-40 years in good health. Each CDR3 is given with its conserved first and last residue. A D gene is named only where the DNA matches it firmly.

TRBV6-5	TRBJ1-1	-	TGTGCCAGCAGGAGGGGGATGAACACTGAAGCTTTCTTT	CASRRGMNTEAFF
TRBV27	TRBJ2-1	TRBD2	TGTGCCAGCAGCCTACTAGCGGAAACCTACAATGAGCAGTTCTTC	CASSLLAETYNEQFF
TRBV27	TRBJ1-1	-	TGTGCCAGCAGTTTACGGGCCAGGGCCCCTGAAGCTTTCTTT	CASSLRARAPEAFF
TRBV28	TRBJ2-7	-	TGTGCCAGCAGTTTATTTACCGGGACCTACGAGCAGTACTTC	CASSLFTGTYEQYF
TRBV27	TRBJ2-1	-	TGTGCCAGCAGTTGGGACTCTAGAGGGGGTGAGCAGTTCTTC	CASSWDSRGGEQFF
TRBV7-8	TRBJ2-2	-	TGTGCCAGCAGTCCGGGGAGCGGGAACACCGGGGAGCTGTTTTTT	CASSPGSGNTGELFF
TRBV5-4	TRBJ2-7	-	TGTGCCAGCAGCTTGGACAGTCGCGAGCAGTACTTC	CASSLDSREQYF
TRBV7-9	TRBJ2-3	-	TGTGCCACCGCCCCAGGGGGCACAGATACGCAGTATTTT	CATAPGGTDTQYF
TRBV7-9	TRBJ1-5	-	TGTGCCAGCAGCACCACGGAGGGTCAGCCCCAGCATTTT	CASSTTEGQPQHF
TRBV27	TRBJ2-3	TRBD2	TGTGCCAGCAGTTTGTCGCTAGCGGGGGACCCCCTCACAGATACGCAGTATTTT	CASSLSLAGDPLTDTQYF